This T cell receptor beta chain comes out of a study of blood T cell repertoires in COVID-19. Per the original methods: For nucleated cells, counts were estimated from reference gene primer amplification. Data came from immunoSEQ multiplex PCR; TCRdb stores just in-frame clones and leaves some out. V, J and clone size are taken as reported in that table, and D and trimming were inferred from the DNA itself. The sample lists under 25,000 clones; 70% to 90% were seen once. This receptor was obtained from a woman older than 75 with acute or convalescent COVID-19. The material sequenced was peripheral blood.

CDR3 nucleotides: TGTGCCAGCAGTGACTACGCTGGAGGATATGGCTACACCTTC. Its protein product is CASSDYAGGYGYTF. J is TRBJ1-2 and V is TRBV6-4; no firm D call. The CDR3 runs 14 residues. CDR1 is MRHNA and CDR2 is SNTAGT in the germline V gene. Trimming stripped 1 base from V and 5 bases from J, with 11 bases between.